What follows describes a single T cell receptor (beta chain). The target antigen is unknown. The authors isolated at least 6 million PBMCs per sample. Extraction of total RNA produced a minimum of 5 micrograms from each sample. The data were taken from a study of blood T cells in healthy people across ages. With a J-beta primer mix and a sample-barcoded 5' primer, a second PCR ran 7 to 11 cycles. All samples gave at least 2.5 million CDR3-containing paired-end reads. MiXCR was run by TCRdb on the 5' RACE reads, yielding one entry per CDR3 protein. The data contain over 950,000 distinct CDR3 sequences, roughly 51% of them seen just once; the ten biggest clones take up about a fifth. The germline V gene encodes CDR1 MGHDK and CDR2 SYGVNS. V was clipped by 7 bases and J by 2 bases; unmatched bases: 3. The CDR3 is made up of 15 amino acids. Overall study findings and caveats: Using unsorted PBMCs precluded a conclusive naive versus antigen-experienced comparison.

The specimen was blood. J is TRBJ2-3 and V is TRBV25-1, with TRBD2 matching over 13 bases. The source is an older woman in good health. CDR3 nucleotide sequence: TGTGCCAGCACCGGACTAGCGGGGGACACAGATACGCAGTATTTT. Translated, it gives CASTGLAGDTDTQYF.